This is a list of T cell receptor beta chains from one sample in a study of vaccination effects on CD4 cells after COVID-19. TCRdb keeps only in-frame clones here, not all; method: immunoSEQ multiplex PCR. The table lists fewer than 55,000 clones, over 60% of them singletons. These TCRs are of unknown antigen specificity. Specimen: CD4+ T cells from PBMCs cultured without peptide, collected after COVID-19 vaccination. Source of these receptors: a human donor who had a prior SARS-CoV-2 infection. Each CDR3 is given with its conserved first and last residue. Fields, in order: J gene, clone size, D gene, V gene, CDR3 DNA, CDR3 protein. A D gene is named only where the DNA matches it firmly. Not every row has a clone size; where given, it reads once, few, many or a size class.

>TRBJ2-7|few|TRBD2|TRBV30
TGTGCCTGGACCGGGACTAGCGGCTACGAGCAGTACTTC
CAWTGTSGYEQYF
>TRBJ2-3|NA|NA|TRBV19
TGTGCCAGTAGTCCGGGGTTAAGCACAGATACGCAGTATTTT
CASSPGLSTDTQYF
>TRBJ2-5|NA|NA|TRBV5-1
TGCGCCAGCAGCTTCAACACCCAAGAGACCCAGTACTTC
CASSFNTQETQYF
>TRBJ1-6|few|NA|TRBV11-2
TGTGCCAGCAGCTTGGAGGGCAGACCCTATAATTCACCCCTCCACTTT
CASSLEGRPYNSPLHF
>TRBJ1-1|NA|NA|TRBV7-3
TGTGCCAGCAGTATTACAACGAACACTGAAGCTTTCTTT
CASSITTNTEAFF
>TRBJ1-1|NA|NA|TRBV12-5
TGTGCTAGTGGTAACACAGGGAACCACACTGAAGCTTTCTTT
CASGNTGNHTEAFF
>TRBJ1-4|NA|NA|TRBV6-2/TRBV6-3
TGTGCCAGCAGCGACGGGGGTACTAATGAAAAACTGTTTTTT
CASSDGGTNEKLFF
>TRBJ2-1|NA|TRBD2|TRBV2
TGTGCCAGCAGTCTGAGCGGGAGGGCCTCTGGTGGGCAGTTCTTC
CASSLSGRASGGQFF
>TRBJ2-1|NA|NA|TRBV18
TGTGCCAGCTCACCCTTTACTAATCCACAGGGGGGGACGGACAATGAGCAGTTCTTC
CASSPFTNPQGGTDNEQFF
>TRBJ2-7|few|NA|TRBV5-1
TGCGCCAGCAGCTCCTGGGGTAGCTCCTACGAGCAGTACTTC
CASSSWGSSYEQYF